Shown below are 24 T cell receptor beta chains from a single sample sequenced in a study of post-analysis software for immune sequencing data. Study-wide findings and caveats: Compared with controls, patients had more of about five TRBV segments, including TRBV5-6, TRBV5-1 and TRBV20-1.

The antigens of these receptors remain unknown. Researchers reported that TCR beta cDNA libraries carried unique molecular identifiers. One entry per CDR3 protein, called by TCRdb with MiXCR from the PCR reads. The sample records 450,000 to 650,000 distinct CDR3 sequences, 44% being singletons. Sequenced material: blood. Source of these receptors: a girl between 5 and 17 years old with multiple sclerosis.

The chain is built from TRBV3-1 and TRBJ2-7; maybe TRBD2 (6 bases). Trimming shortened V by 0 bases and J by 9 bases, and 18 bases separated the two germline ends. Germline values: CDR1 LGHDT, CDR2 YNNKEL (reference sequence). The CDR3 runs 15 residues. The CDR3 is CASSQDARGGMGQYF. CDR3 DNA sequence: TGTGCCAGCAGCCAAGATGCGCGCGGAGGGATGGGGCAGTACTTC.

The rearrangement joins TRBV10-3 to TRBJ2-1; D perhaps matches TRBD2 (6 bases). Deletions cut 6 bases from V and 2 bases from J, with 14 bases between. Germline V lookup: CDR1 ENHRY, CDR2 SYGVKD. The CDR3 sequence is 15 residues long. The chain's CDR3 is CAISGGTPPYNEQFF. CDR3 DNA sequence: TGTGCCATCAGCGGCGGGACTCCCCCCTACAATGAGCAGTTCTTC.

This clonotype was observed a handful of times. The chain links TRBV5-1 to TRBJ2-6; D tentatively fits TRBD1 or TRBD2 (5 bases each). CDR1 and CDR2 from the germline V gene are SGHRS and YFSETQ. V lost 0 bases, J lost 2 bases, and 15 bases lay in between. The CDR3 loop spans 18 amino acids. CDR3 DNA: TGCGCCAGCAGCTTGGGATTTTCCGGGGCCCCTGGGGCCAACGTCCTGACTTTC. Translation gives CASSLGFSGAPGANVLTF.

In DNA form, the CDR3 reads TGTGCCAGCAGTCTTTCGGGCATCTACGAGCAGTACTTC. Translation: CASSLSGIYEQYF. This sequence joins TRBV28 and TRBJ2-7; D unresolved. The V gene's germline CDR1 is MDHEN and CDR2 SYDVKM. This CDR3 is 13 amino acids long. The V end was cut by 5 bases, the J end by 3 bases, with 11 bases between.

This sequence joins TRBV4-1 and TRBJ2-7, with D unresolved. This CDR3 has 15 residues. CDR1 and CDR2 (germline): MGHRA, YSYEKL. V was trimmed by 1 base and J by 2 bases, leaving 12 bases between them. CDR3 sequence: CASSQVAQSTYEQYF. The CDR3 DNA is TGCGCCAGCAGCCAAGTCGCCCAGAGCACCTACGAGCAGTACTTC.

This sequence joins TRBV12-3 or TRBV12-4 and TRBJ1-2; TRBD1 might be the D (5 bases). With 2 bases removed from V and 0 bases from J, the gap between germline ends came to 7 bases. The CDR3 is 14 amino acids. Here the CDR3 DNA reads TGTGCCAGCAGTTTATGGGGCCCTAACTATGGCTACACCTTC. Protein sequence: CASSLWGPNYGYTF.

The CDR3 spells CASSPGALQNQPQHF. CDR3 bases: TGTGCCAGCAGTCCAGGGGCCCTTCAGAATCAGCCCCAGCATTTT. This chain joins TRBV12-3 or TRBV12-4 and TRBJ1-5, with D possibly being TRBD1 (6 bases). This CDR3 is 15 amino acids long. V lost 5 bases and J 4 bases, leaving 15 bases between the germline ends.

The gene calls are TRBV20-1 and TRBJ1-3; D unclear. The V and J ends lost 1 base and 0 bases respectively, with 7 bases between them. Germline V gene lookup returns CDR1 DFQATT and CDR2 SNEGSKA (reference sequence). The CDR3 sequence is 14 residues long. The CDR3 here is CSARGDSSGNTIYF. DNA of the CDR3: TGCAGTGCTAGAGGGGATAGCTCTGGAAACACCATATATTTT.

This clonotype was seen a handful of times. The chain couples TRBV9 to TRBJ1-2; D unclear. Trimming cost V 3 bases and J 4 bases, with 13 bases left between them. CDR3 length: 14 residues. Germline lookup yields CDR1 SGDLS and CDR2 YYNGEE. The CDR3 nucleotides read TGTGCCAGCAGCGCGGACCGAGGGTTCTATGGCTACACCTTC. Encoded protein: CASSADRGFYGYTF. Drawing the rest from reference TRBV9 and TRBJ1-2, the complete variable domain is DSGVTQTPKHLITATGQRVTLRCSPRSGDLSVYWYQQSLDQGLQFLIQYYNGEERAKGNILERFSAQQFPDLHSELNLSSLELGDSALYFCASSADRGFYGYTFGSGTRLTVV.

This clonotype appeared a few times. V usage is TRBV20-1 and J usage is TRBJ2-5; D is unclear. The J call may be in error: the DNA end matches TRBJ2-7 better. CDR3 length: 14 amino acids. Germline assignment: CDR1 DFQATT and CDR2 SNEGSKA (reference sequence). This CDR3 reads CSARTPSTRYEQYF. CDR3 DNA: TGCAGTGCTAGAACCCCCTCGACCAGGTACGAGCAGTACTTC.

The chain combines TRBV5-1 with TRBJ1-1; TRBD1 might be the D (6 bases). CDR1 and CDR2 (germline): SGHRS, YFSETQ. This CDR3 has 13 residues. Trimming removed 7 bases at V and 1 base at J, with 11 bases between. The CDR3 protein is CASRWGANTEAFF. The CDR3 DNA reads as TGCGCCAGCCGCTGGGGGGCGAACACTGAAGCTTTCTTT.

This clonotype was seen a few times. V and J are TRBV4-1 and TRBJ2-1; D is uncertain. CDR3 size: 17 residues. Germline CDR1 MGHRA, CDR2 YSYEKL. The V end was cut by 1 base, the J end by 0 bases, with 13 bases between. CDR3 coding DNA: TGCGCCAGCAGCCAAGTAGTGTCAAGGGCCTCCTACAATGAGCAGTTCTTC. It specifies CASSQVVSRASYNEQFF.

CDR3 loop: CASSYRSQDTEAFF. DNA of the CDR3: TGTGCCAGCAGCTACCGGTCCCAGGACACTGAAGCTTTCTTT. This chain joins TRBV6-5 and TRBJ1-1; D is undetermined. CDR3 length equals 14 residues. Trimming shortened V by 6 bases and J by 3 bases, and 14 bases separated the two germline ends. Germline V gene lookup returns CDR1 MNHEY and CDR2 SVGAGI.

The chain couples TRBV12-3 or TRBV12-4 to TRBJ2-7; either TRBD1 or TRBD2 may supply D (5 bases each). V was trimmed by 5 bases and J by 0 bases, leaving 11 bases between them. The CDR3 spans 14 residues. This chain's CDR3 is CASSRGPNSYEQYF. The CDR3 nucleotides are TGTGCCAGCAGTCGGGGACCGAACTCCTACGAGCAGTACTTC.

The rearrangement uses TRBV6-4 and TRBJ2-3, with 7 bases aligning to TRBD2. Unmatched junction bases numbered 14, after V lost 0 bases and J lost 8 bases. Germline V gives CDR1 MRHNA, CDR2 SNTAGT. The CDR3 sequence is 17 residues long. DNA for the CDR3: TGTGCCAGCAGTGACTCCTTTGGCGGGGAGGGGTCAGGTACGCAGTATTTT. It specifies CASSDSFGGEGSGTQYF.

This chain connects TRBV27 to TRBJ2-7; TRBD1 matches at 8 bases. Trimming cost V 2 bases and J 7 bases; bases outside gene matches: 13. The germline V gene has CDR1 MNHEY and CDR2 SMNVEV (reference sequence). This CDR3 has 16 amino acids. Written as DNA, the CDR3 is TGTGCCAGCAGTTTACCATCAGGGGGCGGCCACAATGAGCAGTACTTC. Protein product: CASSLPSGGGHNEQYF.

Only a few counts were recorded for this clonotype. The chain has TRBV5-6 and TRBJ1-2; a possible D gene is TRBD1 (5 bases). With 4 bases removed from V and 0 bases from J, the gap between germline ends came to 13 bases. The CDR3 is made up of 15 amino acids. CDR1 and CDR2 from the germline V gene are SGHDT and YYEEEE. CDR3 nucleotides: TGTGCCAGCAGCCTCCGGGACGGTACTAACTATGGCTACACCTTC. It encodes CASSLRDGTNYGYTF.

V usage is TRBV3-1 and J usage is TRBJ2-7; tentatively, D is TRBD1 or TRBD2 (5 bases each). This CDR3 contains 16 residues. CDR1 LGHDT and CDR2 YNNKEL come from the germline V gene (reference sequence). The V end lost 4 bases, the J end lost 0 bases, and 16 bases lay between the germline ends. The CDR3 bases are TGTGCCAGCAGCCTATTACCGGGACGGAGCTCCTACGAGCAGTACTTC. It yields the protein CASSLLPGRSSYEQYF.

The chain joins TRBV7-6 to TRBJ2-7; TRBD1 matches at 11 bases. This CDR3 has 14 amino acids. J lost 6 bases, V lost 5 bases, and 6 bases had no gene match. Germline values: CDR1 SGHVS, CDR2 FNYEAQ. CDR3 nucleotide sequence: TGTGCCAGCAGCAACTGGACAGGGGGCAGCGAGCAGTACTTC. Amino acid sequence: CASSNWTGGSEQYF.

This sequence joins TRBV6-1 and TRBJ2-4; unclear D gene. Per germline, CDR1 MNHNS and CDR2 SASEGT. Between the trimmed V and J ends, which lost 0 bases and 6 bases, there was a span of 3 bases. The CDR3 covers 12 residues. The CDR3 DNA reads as TGTGCCAGCAGTGAAGCGGGAAACATTCAGTACTTC. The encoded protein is CASSEAGNIQYF.

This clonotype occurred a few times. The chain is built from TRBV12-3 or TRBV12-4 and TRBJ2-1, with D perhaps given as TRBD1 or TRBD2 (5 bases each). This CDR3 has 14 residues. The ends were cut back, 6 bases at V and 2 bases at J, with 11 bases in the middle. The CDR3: CASRKGPPYNEQFF. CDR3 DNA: TGTGCCAGCAGAAAGGGACCCCCCTACAATGAGCAGTTCTTC.

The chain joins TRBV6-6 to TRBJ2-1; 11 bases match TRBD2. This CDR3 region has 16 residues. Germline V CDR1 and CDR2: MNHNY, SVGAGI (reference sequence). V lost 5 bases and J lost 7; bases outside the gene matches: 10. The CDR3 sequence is CASSGFSGRAENEQFF. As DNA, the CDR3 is TGTGCCAGCAGTGGCTTTAGCGGGAGGGCGGAAAATGAGCAGTTCTTC.

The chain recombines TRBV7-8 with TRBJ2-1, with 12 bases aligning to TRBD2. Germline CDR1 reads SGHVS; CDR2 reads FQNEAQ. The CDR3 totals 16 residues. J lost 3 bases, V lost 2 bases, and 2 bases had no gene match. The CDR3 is CASSLLAGGYYNEQFF. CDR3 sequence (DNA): TGTGCCAGCAGCTTACTAGCGGGAGGGTACTACAATGAGCAGTTCTTC.

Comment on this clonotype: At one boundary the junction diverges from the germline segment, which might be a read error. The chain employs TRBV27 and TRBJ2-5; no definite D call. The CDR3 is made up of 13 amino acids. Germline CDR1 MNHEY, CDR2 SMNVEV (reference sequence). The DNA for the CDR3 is TGTGCCAGCAGTCCCCCCTACGTTATGGAGCAGTATTTC. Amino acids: CASSPPYVMEQYF.